This passage covers 22 T cell receptor beta chains from one sample sequenced in a study of T cell changes during pregnancy in multiple sclerosis. TCRdb's copy holds only in-frame clones and misses some; the assay was immunoSEQ multiplex PCR. The sample records around 50,000 clones, approximately 94% being singletons. This material consisted of CD8+ T cells from peripheral blood mononuclear cells, taken in the first trimester of pregnancy. Receptors were obtained from a female donor with multiple sclerosis, enrolled in a pregnancy study.

The chain links TRBV6-6 to TRBJ2-3, with D unclear. This CDR3 is 14 amino acids long. Germline assignment: CDR1 MNHNY and CDR2 SVGAGI (reference sequence). V gave up 7 bases and J gave up 2 bases, with 13 bases separating them. The CDR3 bases are TGTGCCAGCACTTTAGTTAGTTTCACAGATACGCAGTATTTT. Its protein is CASTLVSFTDTQYF.

This sequence joins TRBV10-3 and TRBJ2-3; tentatively, D is TRBD1 (6 bases). CDR1 ENHRY and CDR2 SYGVKD come from the germline V gene. Trimming left V 4 bases short and J 1 base short, with 12 bases between. There are 15 residues in the CDR3. The CDR3 loop is CAISGAGEGTDTQYF. CDR3 in DNA: TGTGCCATCAGTGGGGCAGGGGAAGGCACAGATACGCAGTATTTT.

This rearrangement joins TRBV13 to TRBJ1-2, with D maybe TRBD1 (6 bases). Per the germline V gene, CDR1 is PRHDT and CDR2 is FYEKMQ (reference sequence). V was clipped by 4 bases and J by 7 bases, with 13 bases between them. The CDR3 contains 13 residues. The CDR3 region has the DNA TGTGCCAGCAGCTCCCGGGGGGCCGGTGGCTACACCTTC. Residues: CASSSRGAGGYTF.

The chain employs TRBV4-1 and TRBJ2-7, with TRBD2 as a possible D gene (6 bases). The CDR3 runs 13 residues. The ends were cut back, 1 base at V and 5 bases at J, with 9 bases in the middle. Looked up from germline, CDR1 is MGHRA and CDR2 is YSYEKL. CDR3 sequence (DNA): TGCGCCAGCAGCCAAGTGGGGGGACACGAGCAGTACTTC. Amino acid sequence: CASSQVGGHEQYF.

CDR3 coding DNA: TGTGCCAGCAGCTTACGTCTAGTTGTGGGTGGTGTCACAGATACGCAGTATTTT. It codes for CASSLRLVVGGVTDTQYF. The V and J genes are TRBV7-8 and TRBJ2-3, with D unclear. The V end lost 2 bases, the J end lost 2 bases, and 20 bases lay between the germline ends. The CDR3 totals 18 residues. Germline V gene sequence: CDR1 SGHVS, CDR2 FQNEAQ.

The chain couples TRBV9 to TRBJ2-3, with D hard to call. The germline V gene encodes CDR1 SGDLS and CDR2 YYNGEE. The CDR3 runs 15 residues. Trimming took off 5 bases at V and 2 bases at J, with 15 bases between the two ends. CDR3 loop: CASSAAEYHTDTQYF. CDR3 bases: TGTGCCAGCAGTGCCGCGGAGTACCACACAGATACGCAGTATTTT.

The gene calls are TRBV28 and TRBJ1-5; D gene unclear. The CDR3 has 14 residues. V was cut by 9 bases and J by 0 bases, with 12 bases left in between. Per the germline V gene, CDR1 is MDHEN and CDR2 is SYDVKM. The CDR3 nucleotides read TGTGCCAGTGTACCCGGGGTTAGCAATCAGCCCCAGCATTTT. Protein: CASVPGVSNQPQHF. The full variable domain, in which reference TRBV28 and TRBJ1-5 provide the parts outside the CDR3, is DVKVTQSSRYLVKRTGEKVFLECVQDMDHENMFWYRQDPGLGLRLIYFSYDVKMKEKGDIPEGYSVSREKKERFSLILESASTNQTSMYLCASVPGVSNQPQHFGDGTRLSIL.

V and J are TRBV12-5 and TRBJ2-7, with 10 bases fitting TRBD1. V lost 5 bases and J lost 3; bases outside the gene matches: 7. The CDR3 is 15 amino acids. Germline V gene data show CDR1 as LGHNT and CDR2 as FRNRAP. Written as DNA, the CDR3 is TGTGCTAGTGGTCCCGGGACAGGGGATATCTACGAGCAGTACTTC. Translation gives CASGPGTGDIYEQYF. The full variable domain, completed using reference TRBV12-5 and TRBJ2-7, is DARVTQTPRHKVTEMGQEVTMRCQPILGHNTVFWYRQTMMQGLELLAYFRNRAPLDDSGMPKDRFSAEMPDATLATLKIQPSEPRDSAVYFCASGPGTGDIYEQYFGPGTRLTVT.

This clone was observed once. J is TRBJ1-2 and V is TRBV19; weak D call: TRBD1 (5 bases). Germline V gene lookup returns CDR1 LNHDA and CDR2 SQIVND (reference sequence). The CDR3 is 13 residues long. Trimming cost V 10 bases and J 3 bases, with 15 bases left between them. CDR3 residues: CATISRGDYGYTF. As DNA, the CDR3 is TGTGCCACTATATCCCGGGGGGACTATGGCTACACCTTC.

This chain links TRBV7-8 with TRBJ1-1; D ambiguous. The germline V gene has CDR1 SGHVS and CDR2 FQNEAQ. Between the trimmed V and J ends, which lost 0 bases and 2 bases, there was a span of 7 bases. This CDR3 is built from 14 residues. The CDR3 spells CASSLAFLNTEAFF. The CDR3 DNA reads as TGTGCCAGCAGCTTAGCATTTCTAAACACTGAAGCTTTCTTT. Full variable domain (remainder filled in from reference TRBV7-8 and TRBJ1-1): GAGVSQSPRYKVAKRGQDVALRCDPISGHVSLFWYQQALGQGPEFLTYFQNEAQLDKSGLPSDRFFAERPEGSVSTLKIQRTQQEDSAVYLCASSLAFLNTEAFFGQGTRLTVV.

The V and J genes are TRBV4-1 and TRBJ2-7, with 7 nucleotides matching TRBD1. The germline V gene encodes CDR1 MGHRA and CDR2 YSYEKL. Trimming cost V 1 base and J 5 bases; bases outside gene matches: 5. This CDR3 contains 14 residues. Here the CDR3 DNA reads TGCGCCAGCAGCCAAGGGACAGGTCGCGACGAGCAGTACTTC. Its protein is CASSQGTGRDEQYF.

Only one count was recorded for this clone. The rearrangement uses TRBV4-1 and TRBJ1-1; D unclear. V lost 1 base, J lost 1 base, and 7 bases lay in between. Germline V gene data show CDR1 as MGHRA and CDR2 as YSYEKL. The CDR3 consists of 14 residues. CDR3 residues: CASSQVYGNTEAFF. The CDR3 coding sequence is TGCGCCAGCAGCCAAGTTTACGGGAACACTGAAGCTTTCTTT.

The CDR3 here is CASSQPTGYEQYF. The CDR3 coding sequence is TGCGCCAGCAGCCAACCTACAGGGTACGAGCAGTACTTC. The chain combines TRBV4-1 with TRBJ2-7; TRBD1 might be the D (6 bases). Germline V lookup: CDR1 MGHRA, CDR2 YSYEKL. Trimming removed 2 bases from V and 4 bases from J, with 9 bases in between. The CDR3 contains 13 residues.

V gene TRBV4-1 combines with J gene TRBJ2-7; 9 bases map to TRBD1. J gave up 4 bases and V 2 bases, and 3 bases lay outside the gene matches. The CDR3 consists of 14 residues. Germline assignment: CDR1 MGHRA and CDR2 YSYEKL. CDR3 nucleotides: TGCGCCAGCAGCCAATCCGGGACAGGGTACGAGCAGTACTTC. This encodes CASSQSGTGYEQYF.

V is TRBV27 and J is TRBJ2-1, with 7 bases identical to TRBD1. The junction had 16 bases not matched to a gene; V was cut back by 3 bases and J by 2 bases. Germline V gene sequence: CDR1 MNHEY, CDR2 SMNVEV (reference sequence). The CDR3 sequence is 19 residues long. The CDR3 loop is CASSFIPVGRGLTYNEQFF. Written as DNA, the CDR3 is TGTGCCAGCAGTTTTATCCCCGTTGGAAGGGGGCTCACCTACAATGAGCAGTTCTTC.

The chain uses TRBV4-2 and TRBJ1-5; no clear D gene. The CDR3 length is 14 residues. Trimming shortened V by 1 base and J by 2 bases, and 6 bases separated the two germline ends. In germline, CDR1 is LGHNA, CDR2 YNFKEQ. The CDR3 here is CASSQGSGNQPQHF. The DNA for the CDR3 is TGTGCCAGCAGCCAAGGAAGCGGCAATCAGCCCCAGCATTTT.

Points on this clone: Within the sample, other DNA sequences also encode this same CDR3. This rearrangement joins TRBV13 to TRBJ1-2; 10 nucleotides match TRBD1. The V segment lost 7 bases and the J segment 8 bases; nucleotides outside the gene matches: 16. The CDR3 runs 16 residues. Germline assignment: CDR1 PRHDT and CDR2 FYEKMQ (reference sequence). CDR3 DNA: TGTGCCAGCACCCTACTCGGGGGGACAGGGGTTTACGGCTACACCTTC. It codes for CASTLLGGTGVYGYTF.

The chain recombines TRBV7-9 with TRBJ2-1; 15 nucleotides match TRBD2. V shed 5 bases and J 0 bases; nucleotides not matched to a gene: 5. Germline V lookup: CDR1 SEHNR, CDR2 FQNEAQ (reference sequence). CDR3 length: 18 residues. CDR3 loop: CASSPGTSGGRSYNEQFF. CDR3 coding DNA: TGTGCCAGCAGCCCTGGGACTAGCGGGGGGCGCTCCTACAATGAGCAGTTCTTC.

This chain connects TRBV5-1 to TRBJ2-1; no definite D call. Deletions cut 7 bases from V and 0 bases from J, with 14 bases between. In germline, CDR1 is SGHRS, CDR2 YFSETQ. The length of the CDR3 is 15 residues. For the CDR3, the DNA is TGCGCCAGCGCCCATGACTGGAGCTCCTACAATGAGCAGTTCTTC. Its protein is CASAHDWSSYNEQFF.

The chain employs TRBV6-4 and TRBJ2-3; 10 nucleotides agree with TRBD1. The trim removed 6 bases at V and 4 bases at J, leaving 7 bases unmatched. The CDR3 has 15 residues. CDR1 MRHNA and CDR2 SNTAGT come from the germline V gene. The DNA for the CDR3 is TGTGCCAGCAGCCTGACAGGGGGCACCGCAGATACGCAGTATTTT. Amino acid sequence: CASSLTGGTADTQYF.

In its sample, this clone was seen once. The CDR3 sequence is CASSVLGGGTGELFF. The CDR3 DNA reads as TGTGCCAGCAGCGTCCTAGGGGGGGGGACCGGGGAGCTGTTTTTT. This chain uses TRBV7-3 with TRBJ2-2, with D possibly being TRBD2 (7 bases). Trimming cost V 5 bases and J 5 bases, with 15 bases left between them. The V gene's germline CDR1 is SGHTA and CDR2 FQGTGA. This CDR3 contains 15 residues.

The J gene is TRBJ1-3, the V gene TRBV6-1; D remains unclear. Germline CDR1 MNHNS, CDR2 SASEGT. V lost 5 bases, J lost 7 bases, and 9 bases lay in between. This CDR3 region has 12 residues. The CDR3 region has the DNA TGTGCCAGCAGTAACCCTACGAACACCATATATTTT. Translation: CASSNPTNTIYF.